This TCR beta chain was sequenced during a study of blood T cell repertoires in COVID-19. Overall study: T cells, B-cell-depleted T cells, or PBMCs provided the cDNA or gDNA that served as material.

Method: immunoSEQ multiplex PCR; TCRdb's copy keeps in-frame clones and lacks some. In the table there are almost 15,000 clones, about 89% of which are singletons. The CDR3 covers 12 residues. Germline V CDR1 and CDR2: SGHDT, YYEEEE. V lost 2 bases and J 1 base, leaving 3 bases between the germline ends. The material sequenced was peripheral blood. The chain joins TRBV5-6 to TRBJ1-1, with no clear D. This clonotype was obtained from a woman in her 70s in a cohort sampled during active or convalescent COVID-19. The CDR3 region has the DNA TGTGCCAGCAGCTTAGCGAACACTGAAGCTTTCTTT. Translated, it gives CASSLANTEAFF.